The rows below give T cell receptor beta chains drawn from one sample of a study of technical replicates of blood from a handful of donors. Assay used: immunoSEQ multiplex PCR; TCRdb lists only in-frame clones, some missing. The sample holds roughly 76,000 clones, around 86% seen once. Sequencing was carried out using PBMCs. The receptors here all came from a human donor in good health. Some clones in this sample may be carry-over from other donors' samples. The CDR3 runs from the conserved cysteine through the conserved F or W. The D gene is left open where the match is weak. Expanded clones are given a class, and other clones once, few, many or no size at all.

clone_size	v_call	j_call	d_call	cdr3_aa	cdr3_nt
-	TRBV27	TRBJ2-7	-	CASSFFQGLSEQYF	TGTGCCAGCAGTTTTTTTCAGGGATTGAGCGAGCAGTACTTC
-	TRBV6-1	TRBJ1-2	TRBD1	CASRKGDRDNYGYTF	TGTGCCAGCAGGAAGGGGGACAGGGATAACTATGGCTACACCTTC
-	TRBV15	TRBJ1-4	-	CATSRVREGNEKLFF	TGTGCCACCAGCAGAGTGAGGGAGGGTAATGAAAAACTGTTTTTT
few	TRBV6-6	TRBJ1-1	TRBD1	CASRGQLNTEAFF	TGTGCCAGCAGGGGACAGCTTAACACTGAAGCTTTCTTT
-	TRBV7-2	TRBJ2-5	TRBD2	CASSLNLAGMAQYF	TGTGCCAGCAGCTTAAACCTAGCGGGGATGGCCCAGTACTTC
once	TRBV7-9	TRBJ2-3	TRBD2	CASSGTSGISDTQYF	TGTGCCAGCAGCGGGACTAGCGGGATCTCAGATACGCAGTATTTT
-	TRBV5-4	TRBJ2-4	-	CASSLLAGPKNIQYF	TGTGCCAGCAGCTTACTCGCGGGACCCAAAAACATTCAGTACTTC
-	TRBV7-9	TRBJ2-1	TRBD2	CASSTPSYSGTSGSQEQFF	TGTGCCAGCAGCACTCCATCCTATTCCGGGACTAGCGGGAGTCAGGAGCAGTTCTTC
-	TRBV6-5	TRBJ2-1	-	CASRPRPGTGSEQFF	TGTGCCAGCAGACCCCGTCCCGGGACCGGGAGTGAGCAGTTCTTC
-	TRBV20-1	TRBJ1-5	-	CSASTGYPQHF	TGCAGTGCTAGTACCGGTTACCCCCAGCATTTT
-	TRBV6-5	TRBJ1-1	-	CASSYVWQGGTEAFF	TGTGCCAGCAGTTACGTCTGGCAGGGAGGGACTGAAGCTTTCTTT
-	TRBV7-9	TRBJ2-6	-	CASSRWDIGANVLTF	TGTGCCAGCAGCCGTTGGGACATTGGGGCCAACGTCCTGACTTTC
-	TRBV6-6	TRBJ2-3	-	CASSYVRGPTDTQYF	TGTGCCAGCAGTTACGTGCGGGGGCCCACAGATACGCAGTATTTT
-	TRBV4-1	TRBJ1-2	-	CASSPGGAYGYTF	TGCGCCAGCAGCCCCGGGGGGGCCTATGGCTACACCTTC
-	TRBV19	TRBJ2-7	-	CASSIEAGYEQYF	TGTGCCAGTAGTATAGAGGCAGGCTACGAGCAGTACTTC
-	TRBV6-1	TRBJ2-3	-	CASSEFLSGTDTQYF	TGTGCCAGCAGTGAATTTCTCTCTGGCACAGATACGCAGTATTTT
-	TRBV4-3	TRBJ1-6	-	CASSGHRENSPLHF	TGCGCCAGCAGCGGCCACAGGGAGAATTCACCCCTCCACTTT
-	TRBV4-3	TRBJ2-3	-	CASSQGIGKADTQYF	TGCGCCAGCAGCCAAGGAATCGGGAAGGCAGATACGCAGTATTTT
-	TRBV10-3	TRBJ2-5	-	CAIRKGTGREETQYF	TGTGCCATCAGAAAGGGTACAGGGAGGGAAGAGACCCAGTACTTC
-	TRBV7-9	TRBJ2-7	TRBD2	CASSPPGGEQYF	TGTGCCAGCAGCCCACCGGGGGGTGAGCAGTACTTC
-	TRBV29-1	TRBJ2-2	-	CSVLAGGNTGELFF	TGCAGCGTTTTAGCCGGAGGCAACACCGGGGAGCTGTTTTTT
once	TRBV21-1	TRBJ1-5	-	CASSKVRGEYQPQHF	TGTGCCAGCAGCAAAGTCAGGGGAGAGTATCAGCCCCAGCATTTT
-	TRBV6-5	TRBJ2-5	-	CASSLGAGERETQYF	TGTGCCAGCAGTCTGGGGGCGGGAGAACGAGAGACCCAGTACTTC
-	TRBV7-8	TRBJ2-7	TRBD2	CASSLSSGGYEQYF	TGTGCCAGCAGCCTCAGTAGCGGGGGCTACGAGCAGTACTTC
-	TRBV25-1	TRBJ2-1	TRBD2	CASSVGWAGGDNEQFF	TGTGCCAGCAGTGTCGGGTGGGCGGGAGGTGACAATGAGCAGTTCTTC
-	TRBV18	TRBJ2-7	TRBD2	CASSPLGRGIHEQYF	TGTGCCAGCTCACCCCTAGGGAGGGGAATCCACGAGCAGTACTTC
-	TRBV6-6	TRBJ2-7	TRBD1	CASSPTGGDEQYF	TGTGCCAGCAGCCCAACAGGGGGCGACGAGCAGTACTTC
-	TRBV6-6	TRBJ2-7	TRBD2	CASSDPGGYEQYF	TGTGCCAGCAGTGACCCCGGGGGGTACGAGCAGTACTTC
once	TRBV4-1	TRBJ2-5	-	CASSQAAGIFSLQETQYF	TGCGCCAGCAGCCAAGCGGCAGGGATATTTTCCTTACAAGAGACCCAGTACTTC
-	TRBV7-8	TRBJ2-3	TRBD2	CASSPTSGRSRGTDTQYF	TGTGCCAGCAGCCCGACTAGCGGGAGGAGTCGTGGAACAGATACGCAGTATTTT
-	TRBV4-2	TRBJ2-3	TRBD2	CASSQDPLAGPRDTQYF	TGTGCCAGCAGCCAAGACCCTCTAGCGGGGCCTCGGGATACGCAGTATTTT
-	TRBV7-9	TRBJ2-2	TRBD1	CAVTRGRGLTGELFF	TGTGCCGTTACGAGGGGCAGGGGGCTTACCGGGGAGCTGTTTTTT
-	TRBV29-1	TRBJ2-7	TRBD1	CSAQRQGMNEQYF	TGCAGCGCCCAAAGACAGGGGATGAACGAGCAGTACTTC
-	TRBV7-8	TRBJ1-3	-	CASTSSGNAGNTIYF	TGTGCCAGCACCTCTTCCGGGAATGCGGGAAACACCATATATTTT
once	TRBV19	TRBJ2-5	TRBD2	CASSISSGGSETQYF	TGTGCCAGTAGTATCTCAAGCGGGGGGTCTGAGACCCAGTACTTC
-	TRBV2	TRBJ2-1	TRBD1	CASKGGTGFNEQFF	TGTGCCAGCAAAGGGGGGACAGGGTTCAATGAGCAGTTCTTC
-	TRBV19	TRBJ1-5	-	CASSIIGGNQPQHF	TGTGCCAGTAGTATAATCGGCGGGAATCAGCCCCAGCATTTT
-	TRBV5-1	TRBJ2-1	TRBD1	CASKQGASVTQYNEQFF	TGCGCCAGCAAACAGGGGGCCTCGGTCACTCAATACAATGAGCAGTTCTTC
-	TRBV4-1	TRBJ2-2	TRBD1	CASSKTGDTGELFF	TGCGCCAGCAGCAAAACAGGGGACACCGGGGAGCTGTTTTTT
-	TRBV5-4	TRBJ1-2	TRBD1	CASSQTGGGGYGYTF	TGTGCCAGCAGCCAGACAGGGGGCGGTGGCTATGGCTACACCTTC
-	TRBV4-1	TRBJ2-5	-	CASSPGEGNQETQYF	TGCGCCAGCAGCCCCGGGGAAGGGAACCAAGAGACCCAGTACTTC
once	TRBV28	TRBJ2-7	TRBD1	CASSLPGQGLYEQYF	TGTGCCAGCAGTTTACCAGGACAGGGTCTTTACGAGCAGTACTTC
-	TRBV12-2	TRBJ2-7	-	CASRLVAKRCSYEQYF	TGTGCAAGTCGCTTAGTAGCAAAGCGGTGCTCCTACGAGCAGTACTTC
few	TRBV28	TRBJ2-5	-	CASTLGGPQETQYF	TGTGCCAGCACCTTAGGGGGTCCCCAAGAGACCCAGTACTTC
few	TRBV5-1	TRBJ1-1	-	CASSSLPVNTEAFF	TGCGCCAGCAGCTCCCTCCCAGTTAACACTGAAGCTTTCTTT
-	TRBV2	TRBJ2-7	-	CASSEFTVRADEQYF	TGTGCCAGCAGTGAATTTACAGTTAGAGCAGACGAGCAGTACTTC
-	TRBV6-1	TRBJ2-7	TRBD2	CASGRLSGNSYEQYF	TGTGCCAGCGGGAGGCTTAGCGGGAACTCCTACGAGCAGTACTTC
-	TRBV4-3	TRBJ2-5	TRBD2	CASSQGGGWEQETQYF	TGCGCCAGCAGCCAGGGGGGAGGGTGGGAACAAGAGACCCAGTACTTC
-	TRBV9	TRBJ2-3	-	CASSERPSASTDTQYF	TGTGCCAGCAGCGAGAGGCCTAGTGCTAGCACAGATACGCAGTATTTT
-	TRBV5-4	TRBJ2-1	TRBD2	CASSAGGPGEQFF	TGTGCCAGCAGCGCGGGGGGGCCGGGTGAGCAGTTCTTC
-	TRBV12-5	TRBJ2-3	-	CASGPRIPLSTDTQYF	TGTGCTAGTGGTCCCCGTATTCCCCTTAGCACAGATACGCAGTATTTT
-	TRBV7-8	TRBJ1-2	-	CASSLAPGGYGYTF	TGTGCCAGCAGCTTAGCGCCGGGGGGCTATGGCTACACCTTC
-	TRBV7-9	TRBJ2-3	-	CASSPGTDTQYF	TGTGCCAGCAGCCCGGGCACAGATACGCAGTATTTT
-	TRBV14	TRBJ2-5	-	CASSQVVAQETQYF	TGTGCCAGCAGCCAAGTTGTAGCCCAAGAGACCCAGTACTTC
once	TRBV30	TRBJ1-1	-	CAWSLRGYENTEAFF	TGTGCCTGGAGTCTCCGGGGGTATGAGAACACTGAAGCTTTCTTT
-	TRBV19	TRBJ2-2	TRBD1	CASRDRQGTGELFF	TGTGCCAGTAGAGACAGACAGGGGACCGGGGAGCTGTTTTTT
-	TRBV6-6	TRBJ2-7	-	CASSEDPAGVSYEQYF	TGTGCCAGCAGCGAGGACCCGGCAGGGGTCTCCTACGAGCAGTACTTC